This T cell receptor (beta chain) was retrieved from a study of cytomegalovirus exposure and HLA in healthy donors. Findings of the study overall: As immune exposure information, only CMV serostatus was available.

The PCR used 60 Vbeta and 13 Jbeta primers. Assay: immunoSEQ multiplex PCR; the TCRdb copy retains only in-frame clones and omits some. The sample carries around 140,000 clones, approximately 80% recorded once. This CDR3 is built from 13 residues. V dropped 3 bases and J dropped 10 bases, with 18 bases sitting between them. The germline V gene has CDR1 SQVTM and CDR2 ANQGSEA. As for this clone: The antigen remains unidentified.

This chain joins TRBV29-1 and TRBJ1-1; perhaps TRBD1 as D (6 bases). The sequence was obtained from a woman aged 55-70 years in good health and CMV-seropositive. Sequences were obtained from PBMCs. The CDR3 coding sequence is TGCAGCGTTGATCCTGAGGGGGTGGGACGAGCTTTCTTT. This translates into CSVDPEGVGRAFF.